The 29 T cell receptor beta chains below all came from one sample that was sequenced in a study of graft-versus-host responses after intestinal transplantation. Profiling relied on immunoSEQ multiplex PCR, and the TCRdb table lists in-frame clones only, not all of them. The table records about 85,000 clones, 75% to 90% of them present only once. Their recognized antigens are unknown. The sample was unstimulated CD8+ T cells sorted from spleen or lymph node cells, taken before intestinal transplant. These receptors came from a human donor who received an intestinal transplant.

With regard to this clone: Other DNA sequences in the sample encode the same CDR3. The chain uses TRBV6-6 and TRBJ1-1; D remains unclear. Germline V CDR1 and CDR2: MNHNY, SVGAGI (reference sequence). The ends were cut back, 0 bases at V and 3 bases at J, with 5 bases in the middle. The CDR3 runs to 13 residues. CDR3: CASSYSTHTEAFF. In DNA form, the CDR3 reads TGTGCCAGCAGTTACTCGACCCACACTGAAGCTTTCTTT.

This chain uses TRBV28 with TRBJ2-7; unclear D gene. Trimming shortened V by 5 bases and J by 0 bases, and 11 bases separated the two germline ends. CDR1 is MDHEN and CDR2 is SYDVKM in the germline V gene. This CDR3 has 14 amino acids. As DNA, the CDR3 is TGTGCCAGCAGTCTCCTCCTCAGCTCCTACGAGCAGTACTTC. Encoded protein: CASSLLLSSYEQYF.

DNA for the CDR3: TGTGCCAGCAGCTCTTACACTGAAGCTTTCTTT. Its protein is CASSSYTEAFF. J is TRBJ1-1 and V is TRBV13; no clear D gene. Per the germline V gene, CDR1 is PRHDT and CDR2 is FYEKMQ (reference sequence). Trimming took off 4 bases at V and 3 bases at J, with 3 bases between the two ends. The CDR3 covers 11 residues.

The V and J genes are TRBV7-2 and TRBJ2-1; 8 nucleotides match TRBD2. CDR1 is SGHTA and CDR2 is FQGNSA in the germline V gene. V shed 1 base, J shed 8 bases, and the junction held 10 bases outside the gene matches. The CDR3 has 16 residues. The CDR3: CASSLEGTGGPDEQFF. CDR3 sequence (DNA): TGTGCCAGCAGCTTAGAGGGTACGGGAGGGCCGGATGAGCAGTTCTTC.

This chain uses TRBV13 with TRBJ2-1; 8 bases are a match to TRBD2. J lost 5 bases, V lost 1 base, and 4 bases had no gene match. Germline V lookup: CDR1 PRHDT, CDR2 FYEKMQ (reference sequence). The CDR3 consists of 15 residues. DNA for the CDR3: TGTGCCAGCAGCTTAGAAGCGGGAGCCGACAATGAGCAGTTCTTC. Translation: CASSLEAGADNEQFF. Full variable domain (missing parts from reference TRBV13 and TRBJ2-1): AAGVIQSPRHLIKEKRETATLKCYPIPRHDTVYWYQQGPGQDPQFLISFYEKMQSDKGSIPDRFSAQQFSDYHSELNMSSLELGDSALYFCASSLEAGADNEQFFGPGTRLTVL.

This clone appeared a few times. The chain joins TRBV6-1 to TRBJ2-5, with 10 bases identical to TRBD2. The CDR3 is 16 residues long. Germline CDR1 MNHNS, CDR2 SASEGT. V was pared by 2 bases and J by 5 bases, with 8 bases of the junction left unmatched. The CDR3 nucleotides read TGTGCCAGCAGTGAAAAGCGGGGGGGGTTATGGGAGACCCAGTACTTC. Translation: CASSEKRGGLWETQYF.

This chain links TRBV27 with TRBJ2-7; 10 bases are a match to TRBD2. Trimming at V came to 5 bases and at J to 3 bases, leaving 1 base not matched to a gene. The CDR3 consists of 13 residues. Germline CDR1 MNHEY, CDR2 SMNVEV (reference sequence). The CDR3 DNA follows: TGTGCCAGCAGTACTAGCGGGGTCTACGAGCAGTACTTC. Its translation is CASSTSGVYEQYF.

This rearrangement joins TRBV13 to TRBJ2-4, with unresolved D. The germline CDR1 and CDR2 sequences are PRHDT and FYEKMQ (reference sequence). V gave up 1 base and J gave up 0 bases, with 10 bases separating them. The CDR3 loop spans 16 amino acids. CDR3 DNA: TGTGCCAGCAGCTTAGTTGGAAACGTAGCCAAAAACATTCAGTACTTC. This codes for CASSLVGNVAKNIQYF.

J is TRBJ1-1 and V is TRBV10-2; TRBD1 agrees at 7 bases. Germline CDR1 and CDR2: WSHSY and SAAADI. Trimming took 6 bases from V and 5 from J; bases not matched to a gene: 6. The CDR3 length is 13 residues. CDR3 residues: CASRTGLGTEAFF. The CDR3 region has the DNA TGCGCCAGCAGGACAGGGCTTGGGACTGAAGCTTTCTTT.

The rearrangement joins TRBV6-1 to TRBJ2-5; TRBD1 matches at 11 bases. This CDR3 is built from 15 residues. From germline, CDR1 is MNHNS and CDR2 SASEGT. The J segment lost 4 bases and the V segment lost 3 bases, leaving 4 bases of the junction unmatched. The CDR3 region has the DNA TGTGCCAGCAGTGACGGACAGGGGGCCTTAGAGACCCAGTACTTC. Amino acids: CASSDGQGALETQYF.

This chain uses TRBV15 with TRBJ2-1; TRBD2 matches at 7 bases. Per germline, CDR1 LNHNV and CDR2 YYDKDF (reference sequence). With V trimmed by 5 bases and J by 2 bases, 6 bases remained unmatched. The CDR3 contains 15 residues. The CDR3, as DNA: TGTGCCACCAGCGGGGGAGGGACCCCCTACAATGAGCAGTTCTTC. Protein: CATSGGGTPYNEQFF. The full variable domain, its missing parts supplied by reference TRBV15 and TRBJ2-1, is DAMVIQNPRYQVTQFGKPVTLSCSQTLNHNVMYWYQQKSSQAPKLLFHYYDKDFNNEADTPDNFQSRRPNTSFCFLDIRSPGLGDTAMYLCATSGGGTPYNEQFFGPGTRLTVL.

The sample holds a few counts of this clone. The chain joins TRBV2 to TRBJ2-7, with TRBD1 identical over 9 bases. This CDR3 has 15 amino acids. J was trimmed by 2 bases and V by 7 bases; bases with no gene match: 9. Germline V lookup: CDR1 SNHLY, CDR2 FYNNEI. The CDR3 bases are TGTGCCAGCACCTTGGGACAGGGTAAAGCCTACGAGCAGTACTTC. This translates into CASTLGQGKAYEQYF.

The V call is TRBV28, the J call TRBJ2-7, with a tentative D call TRBD1 (7 bases). Germline CDR1 is MDHEN and CDR2 is SYDVKM. Trimming took off 6 bases at V and 2 bases at J, with 14 bases between the two ends. CDR3 length: 14 amino acids. The CDR3 protein is CASSRGTVPYEQYF. The CDR3 DNA reads TGTGCCAGCAGCCGGGGGACAGTGCCCTACGAGCAGTACTTC.

The rearrangement uses TRBV4-1 and TRBJ2-3; 9 bases are shared with TRBD2. The CDR3 runs to 18 residues. Germline CDR1 MGHRA, CDR2 YSYEKL. J gave up 0 bases and V 7 bases, and 14 bases lay outside the gene matches. This CDR3 reads CASTKTMLAGTSTDTQYF. The CDR3 coding sequence is TGCGCCAGCACCAAAACCATGCTAGCGGGGACTAGCACAGATACGCAGTATTTT.

V and J are TRBV29-1 and TRBJ1-2, with D perhaps matching TRBD1 (5 bases). Germline assignment: CDR1 SQVTM and CDR2 ANQGSEA. There are 15 residues in the CDR3. The V and J ends lost 1 base and 0 bases respectively, with 12 bases between them. Written as DNA, the CDR3 is TGCAGCGTTGAAGCGGAGGGACGATCTAACTATGGCTACACCTTC. Its translation is CSVEAEGRSNYGYTF.

This clone has just a few counts. The chain joins TRBV19 to TRBJ2-2; D gene uncertain. CDR3 length: 17 amino acids. The germline V gene has CDR1 LNHDA and CDR2 SQIVND (reference sequence). V was pared by 1 base and J by 3 bases, with 15 bases between. The CDR3 spells CASSIVGWGRDTGELFF. The CDR3 DNA sequence: TGTGCCAGTAGTATAGTAGGGTGGGGTAGGGACACCGGGGAGCTGTTTTTT.

The chain employs TRBV6-4 and TRBJ1-2; TRBD1 matches at 10 bases. V was clipped by 2 bases and J by 6 bases; unmatched bases: 3. The CDR3 length is 14 residues. CDR1 and CDR2 from the germline V gene are MRHNA and SNTAGT. CDR3 sequence: CASSDGTGVHGYTF. The CDR3 coding sequence is TGTGCCAGCAGTGACGGGACAGGGGTTCATGGCTACACCTTC.

V gene TRBV5-1 combines with J gene TRBJ2-7; 12 nucleotides agree with TRBD2. In germline, CDR1 is SGHRS, CDR2 YFSETQ. With 3 bases clipped from V and 2 bases from J, the junction kept 3 bases outside the gene matches. This CDR3 has 15 residues. The CDR3 DNA sequence: TGCGCCAGCAGCTCTAGCGGGAGGGGGGCCTACGAGCAGTACTTC. Residues: CASSSSGRGAYEQYF.

The chain combines TRBV7-3 with TRBJ2-1; perhaps TRBD1 as D (5 bases). Germline loops: CDR1 SGHTA, CDR2 FQGTGA. V shed 4 bases and J shed 7 bases, with 17 bases lying between them. The length of the CDR3 is 15 residues. The CDR3 nucleotides are TGTGCCAGCAGCTCGCTGGGTACAGGTGAAAATGAGCAGTTCTTC. Its protein product is CASSSLGTGENEQFF.

The chain carries TRBV29-1 and TRBJ1-1; TRBD1 is a possible D gene (5 bases). The CDR3 extends over 17 amino acids. Looked up from germline, CDR1 is SQVTM and CDR2 is ANQGSEA. Trimming took 4 bases from V and 1 from J, leaving 22 bases between them. CDR3: CSVVGALGESPNTEAFF. The DNA for the CDR3 is TGCAGCGTTGTAGGGGCCCTAGGAGAGTCCCCGAACACTGAAGCTTTCTTT.

CDR3 protein: CASSPQALTYGYTF. The CDR3 DNA sequence: TGTGCCAGCTCACCACAGGCCTTGACCTATGGCTACACCTTC. The chain links TRBV18 to TRBJ1-2; D is uncertain. V lost 1 base and J 4 bases, leaving 10 bases between the germline ends. The CDR3 consists of 14 residues. Germline CDR1 and CDR2: KGHSH and LQKENI.

V is TRBV5-6 and J is TRBJ2-7; D not resolved. The CDR3 covers 12 residues. Per germline, CDR1 SGHDT and CDR2 YYEEEE. The V end was cut by 1 base, the J end by 5 bases, with 7 bases between. The CDR3 here is CASSLQGNEQYF. The CDR3 coding sequence is TGTGCCAGCAGCTTGCAAGGGAACGAGCAGTACTTC.

The genes are TRBV28 and TRBJ2-3, with D perhaps matching TRBD2 (5 bases). Germline V lookup: CDR1 MDHEN, CDR2 SYDVKM. Trimming left V 3 bases short and J 2 bases short, with 15 bases between. The CDR3 is 16 amino acids. The DNA of the CDR3 is TGTGCCAGCAGTTTTATGAGGGATTTTCCCACAGATACGCAGTATTTT. Translating it yields CASSFMRDFPTDTQYF.

This chain links TRBV5-4 with TRBJ1-2; 7 nucleotides match TRBD1. The CDR3 sequence is 15 residues long. J gave up 4 bases and V 5 bases, and 11 bases lay outside the gene matches. The germline gives CDR1 SGHNT, CDR2 YYREEE (reference sequence). The DNA for the CDR3 is TGTGCCAGCAGTCCTACAGGGGAAGGAGGCTATGGCTACACCTTC. It is translated as CASSPTGEGGYGYTF. Complete variable domain (other parts from reference TRBV5-4 and TRBJ1-2): ETGVTQSPTHLIKTRGQQVTLRCSSQSGHNTVSWYQQALGQGPQFIFQYYREEENGRGNFPPRFSGLQFPNYSSELNVNALELDDSALYLCASSPTGEGGYGYTFGSGTRLTVV.

Remarks on this clone: Because the CDR3 is missing its conserved closing phenylalanine or tryptophan, this is likely a read error. No DNA is shown, since the ends of the CDR3 on it are uncertain; the CDR3 is the one TCRdb lists. V is TRBV9 and J is TRBJ1-1; the table's D gene call, TRBD1, was not cross checked with the DNA. The V gene's germline CDR1 is SGDLS and CDR2 YYNGEE. The CDR3 length equals 15 residues, ends included. CDR3 region: CASSLLGSGQTRLKA.

The V and J genes are TRBV1 and TRBJ2-3; the D call in the table, TRBD2, was not verified against the DNA. TRBV1 is labeled a pseudogene. The CDR3 extends over 16 amino acids. CDR3 residues: CTSSQVYSGRTDTQYF. In DNA form, the CDR3 reads TGCACCAGCAGCCAAGTATATAGCGGGAGAACAGATACGCAGTATTTT.

V usage is TRBV27 and J usage is TRBJ1-1; TRBD1 agrees at 9 bases. The V gene end was trimmed by 0 bases and the J gene end by 4 bases; junction bases not matched to a gene: 3. CDR1 is MNHEY, CDR2 SMNVEV, per germline (reference sequence). The CDR3 consists of 15 residues. The CDR3 reads CASSLSMTGGTEAFF. The DNA for the CDR3 is TGTGCCAGCAGTTTATCGATGACAGGGGGCACTGAAGCTTTCTTT.

This clone was detected only once. The rearrangement joins TRBV4-1 to TRBJ1-1; D might be TRBD1 (6 bases). The CDR3 length is 13 residues. With 8 bases removed from V and 4 bases from J, the gap between germline ends came to 14 bases. Per the germline V gene, CDR1 is MGHRA and CDR2 is YSYEKL. This chain's CDR3 is CASSGDKVTEAFF. CDR3 nucleotides: TGCGCCAGCTCGGGGGACAAGGTCACTGAAGCTTTCTTT.

The chain couples TRBV2 to TRBJ2-3, with 7 bases lining up with TRBD2. The CDR3 extends over 13 amino acids. Germline V gene data show CDR1 as SNHLY and CDR2 as FYNNEI. Unmatched junction bases numbered 5, after V lost 7 bases and J lost 4 bases. CDR3 sequence reads: CASTSGRADTQYF. In DNA, the CDR3 is TGTGCCAGCACCTCGGGGAGGGCAGATACGCAGTATTTT. Together with reference TRBV2 and TRBJ2-3, the CDR3 gives the full variable domain: EPEVTQTPSHQVTQMGQEVILRCVPISNHLYFYWYRQILGQKVEFLVSFYNNEISEKSEIFDDQFSVERPDGSNFTLKIRSTKLEDSAMYFCASTSGRADTQYFGPGTRLTVL.